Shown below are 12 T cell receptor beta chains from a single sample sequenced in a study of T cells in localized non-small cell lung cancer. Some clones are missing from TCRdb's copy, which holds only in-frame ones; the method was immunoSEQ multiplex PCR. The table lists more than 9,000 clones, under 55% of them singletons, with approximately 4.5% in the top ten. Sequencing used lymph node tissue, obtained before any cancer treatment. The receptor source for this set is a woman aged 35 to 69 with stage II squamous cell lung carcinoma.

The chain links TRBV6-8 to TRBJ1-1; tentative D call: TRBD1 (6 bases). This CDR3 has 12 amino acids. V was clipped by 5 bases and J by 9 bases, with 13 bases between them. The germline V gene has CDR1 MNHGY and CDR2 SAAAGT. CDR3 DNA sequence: TGTGCCAGCAGTGGGGGGACAACCAAAGCTTTCTTT. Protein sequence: CASSGGTTKAFF.

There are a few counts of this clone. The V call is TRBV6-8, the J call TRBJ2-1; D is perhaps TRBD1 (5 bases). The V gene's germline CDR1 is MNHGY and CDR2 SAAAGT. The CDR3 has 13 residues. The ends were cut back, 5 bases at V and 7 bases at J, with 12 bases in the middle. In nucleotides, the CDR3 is TGTGCCAGCAGTACAGGATTTTGGAATGAGCAGTTCTTC. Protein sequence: CASSTGFWNEQFF.

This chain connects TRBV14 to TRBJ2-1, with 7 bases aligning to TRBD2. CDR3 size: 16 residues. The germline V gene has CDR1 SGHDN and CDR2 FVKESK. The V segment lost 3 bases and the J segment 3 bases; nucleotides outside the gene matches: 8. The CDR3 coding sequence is TGTGCCAGCAGCCAGGCGGGAGACTACGACTACAATGAGCAGTTCTTC. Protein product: CASSQAGDYDYNEQFF.

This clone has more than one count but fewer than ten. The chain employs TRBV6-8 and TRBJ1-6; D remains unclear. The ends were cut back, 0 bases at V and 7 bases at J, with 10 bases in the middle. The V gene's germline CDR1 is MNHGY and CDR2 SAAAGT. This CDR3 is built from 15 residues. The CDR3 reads CASSYSISVNSPLHF. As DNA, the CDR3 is TGTGCCAGCAGTTACTCGATCAGTGTAAATTCACCCCTCCACTTT.

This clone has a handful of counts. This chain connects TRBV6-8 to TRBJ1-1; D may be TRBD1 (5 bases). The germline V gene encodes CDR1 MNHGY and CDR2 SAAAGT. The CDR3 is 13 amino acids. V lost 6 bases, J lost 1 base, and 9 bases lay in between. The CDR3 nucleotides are TGTGCCAGCAGCCTGGACAAGAACACTGAAGCTTTCTTT. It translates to CASSLDKNTEAFF.

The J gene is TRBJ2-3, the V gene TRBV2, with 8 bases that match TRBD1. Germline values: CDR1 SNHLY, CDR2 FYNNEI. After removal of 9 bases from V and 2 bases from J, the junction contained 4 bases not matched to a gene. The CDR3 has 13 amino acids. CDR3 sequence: CARRTGNTDTQYF. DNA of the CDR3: TGTGCCAGACGGACAGGGAACACAGATACGCAGTATTTT.

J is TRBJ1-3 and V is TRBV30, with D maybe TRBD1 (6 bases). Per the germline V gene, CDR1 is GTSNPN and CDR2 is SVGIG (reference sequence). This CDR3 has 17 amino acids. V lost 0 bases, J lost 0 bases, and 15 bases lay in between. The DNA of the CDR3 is TGTGCCTGGAGTGTACTTTCCGGGGGGCTCTCTGGAAACACCATATATTTT. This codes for CAWSVLSGGLSGNTIYF.

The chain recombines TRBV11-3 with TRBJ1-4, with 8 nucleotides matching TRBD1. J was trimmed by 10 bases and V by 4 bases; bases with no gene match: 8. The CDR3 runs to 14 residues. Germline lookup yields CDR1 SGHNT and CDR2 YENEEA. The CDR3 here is CASSSPGGAAKLFF. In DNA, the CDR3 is TGTGCCAGCAGCTCTCCAGGGGGCGCGGCAAAACTGTTTTTT.

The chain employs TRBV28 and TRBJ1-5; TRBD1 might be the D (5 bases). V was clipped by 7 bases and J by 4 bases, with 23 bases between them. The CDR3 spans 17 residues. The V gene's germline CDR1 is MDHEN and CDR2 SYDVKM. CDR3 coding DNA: TGTGCCAGCACCCGTTGGGGGTCGCCCGCCGTTAATCAGCCCCAGCATTTT. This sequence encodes CASTRWGSPAVNQPQHF.

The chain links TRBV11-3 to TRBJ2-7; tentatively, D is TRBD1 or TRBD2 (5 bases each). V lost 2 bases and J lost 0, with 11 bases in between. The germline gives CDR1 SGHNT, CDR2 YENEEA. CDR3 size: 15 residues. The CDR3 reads CASSLSEGSSYEQYF. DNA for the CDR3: TGTGCCAGCAGCTTAAGCGAGGGGAGCTCCTACGAGCAGTACTTC.

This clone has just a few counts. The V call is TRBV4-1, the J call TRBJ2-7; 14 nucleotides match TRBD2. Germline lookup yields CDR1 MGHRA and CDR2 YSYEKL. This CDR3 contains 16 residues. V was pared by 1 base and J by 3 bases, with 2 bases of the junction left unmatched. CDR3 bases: TGCGCCAGCAGCCAAGGGACTAGCGGGAGGCACTACGAGCAGTACTTC. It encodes CASSQGTSGRHYEQYF.

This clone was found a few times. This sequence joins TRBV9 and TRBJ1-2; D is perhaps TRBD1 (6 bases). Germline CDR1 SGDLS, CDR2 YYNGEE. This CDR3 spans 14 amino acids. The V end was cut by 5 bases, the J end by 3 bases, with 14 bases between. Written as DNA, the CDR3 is TGTGCCAGCAGTGGATGGAGACAGGACTATGGCTACACCTTC. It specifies CASSGWRQDYGYTF.